This T cell receptor (beta chain) was captured by sequencing in a study of T cells in Graves' hyperthyroidism and ophthalmopathy. The study's findings and limits: The model anticipated ophthalmopathy a median approximately 6.7 months pre-onset. Most expanded thyroid clonotypes above 0.001 recurred in blood.

Concerning this clonotype: What it recognizes is unknown.

TCR beta CDR3 sequences were amplified from RNA transcripts. HTBI primers were employed in a first-round RT-PCR of the TCR CDR3. MiXCR, applied by TCRdb to the multiplex PCR reads, yields one record per CDR3 protein. Among more than 600,000 distinct CDR3 sequences listed, 16% were seen once. The germline gives CDR1 MNHNS, CDR2 SASEGT. The CDR3 has 12 amino acids. Graves' hyperthyroidism was deemed stable absent ophthalmopathy progression within 18 months. The PBMCs were taken from around 10 ml of fresh peripheral blood. J is TRBJ2-7 and V is TRBV6-1; TRBD1 matches at 8 bases. This TCR was recovered from a young man with Graves' hyperthyroidism. The sample taken for sequencing was blood. The CDR3 spells CGTGQGAYEQYF. CDR3 in DNA: TGTGGCACTGGGCAGGGGGCATACGAGCAGTACTTC.